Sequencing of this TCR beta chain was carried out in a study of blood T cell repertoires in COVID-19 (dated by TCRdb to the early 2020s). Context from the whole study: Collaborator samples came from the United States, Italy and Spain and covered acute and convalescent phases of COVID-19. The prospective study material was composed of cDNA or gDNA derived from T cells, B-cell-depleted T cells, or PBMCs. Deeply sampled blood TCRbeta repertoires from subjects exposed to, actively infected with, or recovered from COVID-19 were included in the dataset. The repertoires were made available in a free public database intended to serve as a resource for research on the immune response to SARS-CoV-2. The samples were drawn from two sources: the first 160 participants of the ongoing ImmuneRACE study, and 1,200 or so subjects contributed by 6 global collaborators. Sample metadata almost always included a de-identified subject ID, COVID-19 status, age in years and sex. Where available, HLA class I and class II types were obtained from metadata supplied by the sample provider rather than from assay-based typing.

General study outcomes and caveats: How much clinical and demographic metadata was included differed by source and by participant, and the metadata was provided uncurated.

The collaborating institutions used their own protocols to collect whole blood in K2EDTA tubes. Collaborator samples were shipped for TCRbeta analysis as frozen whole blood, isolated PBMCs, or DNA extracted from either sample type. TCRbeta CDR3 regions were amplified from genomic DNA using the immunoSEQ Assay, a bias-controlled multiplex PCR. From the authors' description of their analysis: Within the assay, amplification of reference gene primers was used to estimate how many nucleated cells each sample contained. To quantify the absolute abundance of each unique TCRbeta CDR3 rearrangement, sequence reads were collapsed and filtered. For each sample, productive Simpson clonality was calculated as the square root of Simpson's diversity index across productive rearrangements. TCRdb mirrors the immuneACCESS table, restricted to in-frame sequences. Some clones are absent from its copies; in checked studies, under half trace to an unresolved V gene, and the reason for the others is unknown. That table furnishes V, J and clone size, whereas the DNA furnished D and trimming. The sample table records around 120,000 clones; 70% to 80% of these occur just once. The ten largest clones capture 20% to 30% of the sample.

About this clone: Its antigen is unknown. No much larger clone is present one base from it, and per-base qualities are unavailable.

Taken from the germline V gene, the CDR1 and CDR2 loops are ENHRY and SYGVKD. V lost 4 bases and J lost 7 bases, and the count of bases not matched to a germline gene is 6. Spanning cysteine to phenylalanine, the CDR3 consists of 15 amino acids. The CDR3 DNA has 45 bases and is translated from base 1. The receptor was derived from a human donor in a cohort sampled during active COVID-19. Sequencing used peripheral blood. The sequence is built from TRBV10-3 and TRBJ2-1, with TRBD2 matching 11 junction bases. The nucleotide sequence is TGTGCCATCAGTGGCGGACTAGCGGGCCCAAATGAGCAGTTCTTC. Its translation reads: CAISGGLAGPNEQFF.